This TCR beta chain was found in a study of cytomegalovirus exposure and HLA in healthy donors. The repertoire was sequenced with immunoSEQ multiplex PCR; TCRdb's copy has only in-frame clones and lacks some. The data hold 82,000 or so clones, with 85% to 95% observed a single time. The V segment lost 5 bases and the J segment 4 bases; nucleotides outside the gene matches: 10. The germline gives CDR1 SGHVS, CDR2 FQNEAQ. The CDR3 extends over 17 amino acids. The chain combines TRBV7-8 with TRBJ2-2, with 10 bases matching TRBD2. Sequenced input: PBMCs. The TCR was taken from a young man in good health and CMV-seronegative. CDR3 amino acids: CASSLGTSVLRTGELFF. The DNA of the CDR3 is TGTGCCAGCAGCCTCGGGACTAGCGTCCTCCGCACCGGGGAGCTGTTTTTT.